This T cell receptor beta chain was sequenced for a study of kidney transplant recipient with SARS-CoV-2 infection. Germline CDR1 reads LGHDT; CDR2 reads YNNKEL (reference sequence). This CDR3 contains 17 residues. Notes on this clonotype: Possible read error: a much larger clone is one base away.

One entry per CDR3 protein results from TCRdb running MiXCR on the reads. The sample has 200,000 to 250,000 distinct CDR3 sequences, less than 35% seen once. The chain recombines TRBV3-1 with TRBJ2-3; D gene ambiguous. The closer fit of TRBJ2-5 to the DNA end suggests the J call may be wrong. The sequencing here drew on a blood sample, taken at baseline and between days 110 and 120 from a kidney transplant recipient. The sequence was collected from a male patient in his thirties who had COVID-19 and was a kidney transplant recipient. Some of the T cells might come from the graft donor. The CDR3 protein is CASSTFDPISLSETQYF. CDR3 DNA: TGTGCCAGCAGCACTTTCGATCCCATTTCTCTCTCTGAGACCCAGTACTTC.